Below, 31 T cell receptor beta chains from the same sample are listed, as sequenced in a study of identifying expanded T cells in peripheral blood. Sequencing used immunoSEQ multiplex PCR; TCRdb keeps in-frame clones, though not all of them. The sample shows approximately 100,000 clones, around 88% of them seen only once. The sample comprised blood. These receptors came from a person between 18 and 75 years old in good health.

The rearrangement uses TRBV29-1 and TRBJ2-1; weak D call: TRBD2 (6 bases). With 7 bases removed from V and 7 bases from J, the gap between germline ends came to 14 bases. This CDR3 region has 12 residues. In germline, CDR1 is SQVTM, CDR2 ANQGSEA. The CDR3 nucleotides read TGCAGCGCTGAGGCGGGGTTTAATGAGCAGTTCTTC. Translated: CSAEAGFNEQFF.

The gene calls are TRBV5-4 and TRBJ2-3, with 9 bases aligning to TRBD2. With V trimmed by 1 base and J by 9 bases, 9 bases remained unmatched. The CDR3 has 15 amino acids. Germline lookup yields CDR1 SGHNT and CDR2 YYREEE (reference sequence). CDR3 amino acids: CASSLSGSSGETQYF. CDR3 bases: TGTGCCAGCAGCTTGTCGGGGTCTAGCGGGGAGACGCAGTATTTT.

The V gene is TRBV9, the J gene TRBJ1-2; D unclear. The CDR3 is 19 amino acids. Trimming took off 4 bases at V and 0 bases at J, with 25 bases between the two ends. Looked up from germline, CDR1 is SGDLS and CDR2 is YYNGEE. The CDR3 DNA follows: TGTGCCAGCAGCCCAATCGGAGGACCTCTCCAAGGCTCTAACTATGGCTACACCTTC. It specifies CASSPIGGPLQGSNYGYTF.

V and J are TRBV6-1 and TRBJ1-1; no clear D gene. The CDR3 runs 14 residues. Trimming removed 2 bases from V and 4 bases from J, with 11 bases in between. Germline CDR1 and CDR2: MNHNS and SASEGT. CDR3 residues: CASSETSWGTEAFF. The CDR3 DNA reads TGTGCCAGCAGTGAAACTTCCTGGGGCACTGAAGCTTTCTTT.

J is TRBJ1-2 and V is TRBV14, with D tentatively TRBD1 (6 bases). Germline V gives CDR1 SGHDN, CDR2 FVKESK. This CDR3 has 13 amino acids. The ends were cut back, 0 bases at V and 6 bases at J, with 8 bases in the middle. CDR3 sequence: CASSQDWGHGYTF. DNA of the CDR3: TGTGCCAGCAGCCAAGATTGGGGGCATGGCTACACCTTC.

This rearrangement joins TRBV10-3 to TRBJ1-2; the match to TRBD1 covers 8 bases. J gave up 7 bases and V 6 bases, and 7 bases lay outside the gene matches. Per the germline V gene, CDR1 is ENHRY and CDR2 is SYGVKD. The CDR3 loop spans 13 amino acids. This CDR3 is CAIREDREVGYTF. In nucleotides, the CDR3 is TGTGCCATCAGGGAGGACAGGGAAGTTGGCTACACCTTC.

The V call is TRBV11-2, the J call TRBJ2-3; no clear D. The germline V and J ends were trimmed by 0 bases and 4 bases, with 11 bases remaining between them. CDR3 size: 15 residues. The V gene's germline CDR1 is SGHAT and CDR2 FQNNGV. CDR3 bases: TGTGCCAGCAGCTTAGACCATTTCAGCGCAGATACGCAGTATTTT. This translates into CASSLDHFSADTQYF.

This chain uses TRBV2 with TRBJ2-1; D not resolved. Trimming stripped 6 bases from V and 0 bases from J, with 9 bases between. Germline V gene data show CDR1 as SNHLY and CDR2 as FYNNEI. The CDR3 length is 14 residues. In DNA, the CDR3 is TGTGCCAGCAGGGCCTTTCGCTCCTACAATGAGCAGTTCTTC. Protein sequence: CASRAFRSYNEQFF.

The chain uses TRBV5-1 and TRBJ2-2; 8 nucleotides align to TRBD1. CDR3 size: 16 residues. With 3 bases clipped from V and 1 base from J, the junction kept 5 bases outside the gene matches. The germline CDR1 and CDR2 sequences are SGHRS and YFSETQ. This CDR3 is CASSSIGTGNTGELFF. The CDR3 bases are TGCGCCAGCAGCTCAATCGGGACAGGGAACACCGGGGAGCTGTTTTTT.

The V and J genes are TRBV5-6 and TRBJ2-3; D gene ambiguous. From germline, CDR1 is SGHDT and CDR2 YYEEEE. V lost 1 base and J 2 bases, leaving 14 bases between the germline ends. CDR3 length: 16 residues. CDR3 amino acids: CASSLSRVRSTDTQYF. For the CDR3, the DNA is TGTGCCAGCAGCTTGTCACGCGTCCGGTCCACAGATACGCAGTATTTT.

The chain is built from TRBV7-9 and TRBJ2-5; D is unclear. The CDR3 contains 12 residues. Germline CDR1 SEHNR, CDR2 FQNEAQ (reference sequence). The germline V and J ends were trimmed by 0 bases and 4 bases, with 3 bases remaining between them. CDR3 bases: TGTGCCAGCAGCTTAGCGCGAGAGACCCAGTACTTC. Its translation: CASSLARETQYF.

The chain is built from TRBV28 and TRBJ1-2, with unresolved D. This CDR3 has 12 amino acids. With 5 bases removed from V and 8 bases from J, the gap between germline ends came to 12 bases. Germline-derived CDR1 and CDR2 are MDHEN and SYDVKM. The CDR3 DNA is TGTGCCAGCAGTCCTAGGAGCGGGGGCTACACCTTC. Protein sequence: CASSPRSGGYTF.

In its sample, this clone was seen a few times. CDR3 coding DNA: TGTGCCAGCAGTTTATGGGCCGGGGGCAGGTCAGATACGCAGTATTTT. It is translated as CASSLWAGGRSDTQYF. The rearrangement links TRBV28 to TRBJ2-3; the D gene could be TRBD1 or TRBD2 (6 bases each). In germline, CDR1 is MDHEN, CDR2 SYDVKM. Trimming pared 0 bases from V and 4 bases from J, leaving 14 bases between. The CDR3 loop spans 16 amino acids.

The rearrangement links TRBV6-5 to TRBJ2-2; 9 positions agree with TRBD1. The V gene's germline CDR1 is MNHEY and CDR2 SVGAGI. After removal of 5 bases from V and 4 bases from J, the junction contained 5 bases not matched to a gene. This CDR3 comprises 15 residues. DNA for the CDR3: TGTGCCAGCAGTACCTGGACAGGGGTCACCGGGGAGCTGTTTTTT. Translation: CASSTWTGVTGELFF.

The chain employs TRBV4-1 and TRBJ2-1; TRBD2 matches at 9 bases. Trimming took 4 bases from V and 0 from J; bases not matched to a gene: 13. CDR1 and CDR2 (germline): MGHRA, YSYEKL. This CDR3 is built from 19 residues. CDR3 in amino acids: CASSLPPGLAGPSYNEQFF. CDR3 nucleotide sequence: TGCGCCAGCAGCCTTCCCCCCGGGCTAGCGGGGCCCTCCTACAATGAGCAGTTCTTC.

This CDR3 reads CASSLGQAVNYGYTF. CDR3 nucleotide sequence: TGCGCCAGCAGCCTGGGACAGGCGGTTAACTATGGCTACACCTTC. The chain joins TRBV5-1 to TRBJ1-2, with TRBD1 matching over 8 bases. The CDR3 covers 15 residues. Germline CDR1 reads SGHRS; CDR2 reads YFSETQ. V lost 4 bases to trimming and J lost 1 base; unmatched junction nucleotides: 6.

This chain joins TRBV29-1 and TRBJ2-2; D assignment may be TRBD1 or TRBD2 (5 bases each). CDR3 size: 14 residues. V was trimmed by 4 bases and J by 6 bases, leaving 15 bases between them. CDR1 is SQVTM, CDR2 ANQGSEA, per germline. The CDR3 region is CSVASGRAPGELFF. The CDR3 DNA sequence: TGCAGCGTTGCAAGCGGCAGGGCCCCCGGGGAGCTGTTTTTT.

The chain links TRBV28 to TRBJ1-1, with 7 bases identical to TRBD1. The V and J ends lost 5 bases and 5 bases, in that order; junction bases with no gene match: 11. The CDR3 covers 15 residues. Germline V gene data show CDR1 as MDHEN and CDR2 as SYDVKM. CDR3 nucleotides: TGTGCCAGCAGTAAATACAGGGGATCAAGGACTGAAGCTTTCTTT. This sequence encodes CASSKYRGSRTEAFF.

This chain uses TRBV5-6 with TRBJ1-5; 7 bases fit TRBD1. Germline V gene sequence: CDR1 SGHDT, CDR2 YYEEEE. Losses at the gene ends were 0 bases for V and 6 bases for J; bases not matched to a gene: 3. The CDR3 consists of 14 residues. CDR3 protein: CASSLGGGGQPQHF. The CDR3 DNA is TGTGCCAGCAGCTTGGGAGGGGGCGGTCAGCCCCAGCATTTT.

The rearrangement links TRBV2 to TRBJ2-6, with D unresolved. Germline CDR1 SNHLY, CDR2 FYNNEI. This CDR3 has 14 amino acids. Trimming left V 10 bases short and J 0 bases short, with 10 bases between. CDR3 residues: CATLAISGANVLTF. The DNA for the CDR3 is TGTGCCACCCTTGCCATCTCTGGGGCCAACGTCCTGACTTTC.

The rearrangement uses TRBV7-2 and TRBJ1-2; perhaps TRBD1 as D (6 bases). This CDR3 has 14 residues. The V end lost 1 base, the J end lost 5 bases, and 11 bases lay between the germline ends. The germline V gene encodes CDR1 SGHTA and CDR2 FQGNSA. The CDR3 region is CASSLGNRAYGYTF. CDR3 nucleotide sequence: TGTGCCAGCAGCTTAGGTAACAGGGCATATGGCTACACCTTC. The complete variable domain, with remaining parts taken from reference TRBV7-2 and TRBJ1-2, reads GAGVSQSPSNKVTEKGKDVELRCDPISGHTALYWYRQSLGQGLEFLIYFQGNSAPDKSGLPSDRFSAERTGGSVSTLTIQRTQQEDSAVYLCASSLGNRAYGYTFGSGTRLTVV.

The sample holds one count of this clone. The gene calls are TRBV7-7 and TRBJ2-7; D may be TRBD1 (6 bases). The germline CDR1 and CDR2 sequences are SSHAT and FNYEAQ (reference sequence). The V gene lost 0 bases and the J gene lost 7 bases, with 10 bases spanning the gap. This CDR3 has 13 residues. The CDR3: CASSLASGEEQYF. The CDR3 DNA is TGTGCCAGCAGCTTAGCCTCAGGGGAGGAGCAGTACTTC.

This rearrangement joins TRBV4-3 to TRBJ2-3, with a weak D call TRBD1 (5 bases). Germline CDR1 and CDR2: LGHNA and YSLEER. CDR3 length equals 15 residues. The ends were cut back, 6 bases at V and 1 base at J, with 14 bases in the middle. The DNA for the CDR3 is TGCGCCAGCAGTCCCGGACACCCGGGCACAGATACGCAGTATTTT. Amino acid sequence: CASSPGHPGTDTQYF.

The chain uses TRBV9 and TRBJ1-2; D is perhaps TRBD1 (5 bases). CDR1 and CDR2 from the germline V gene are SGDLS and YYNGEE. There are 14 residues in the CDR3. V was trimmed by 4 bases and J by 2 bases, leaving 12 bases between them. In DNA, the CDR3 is TGTGCCAGCAGCCTCACAGGAGGAAACTATGGCTACACCTTC. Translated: CASSLTGGNYGYTF.

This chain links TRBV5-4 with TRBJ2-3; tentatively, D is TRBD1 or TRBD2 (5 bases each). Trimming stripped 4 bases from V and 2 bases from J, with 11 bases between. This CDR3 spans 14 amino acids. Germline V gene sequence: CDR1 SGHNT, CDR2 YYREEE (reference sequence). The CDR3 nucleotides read TGTGCCAGCAGCCGGGGACGGTCCACAGATACGCAGTATTTT. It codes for CASSRGRSTDTQYF.

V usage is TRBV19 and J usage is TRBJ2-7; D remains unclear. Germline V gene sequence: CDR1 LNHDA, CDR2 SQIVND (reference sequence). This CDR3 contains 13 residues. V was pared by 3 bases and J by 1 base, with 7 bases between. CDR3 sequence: CASSMQESYEQYF. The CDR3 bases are TGTGCCAGTAGTATGCAGGAATCCTACGAGCAGTACTTC. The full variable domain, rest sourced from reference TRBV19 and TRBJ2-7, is DGGITQSPKYLFRKEGQNVTLSCEQNLNHDAMYWYRQDPGQGLRLIYYSQIVNDFQKGDIAEGYSVSREKKESFPLTVTSAQKNPTAFYLCASSMQESYEQYFGPGTRLTVT.

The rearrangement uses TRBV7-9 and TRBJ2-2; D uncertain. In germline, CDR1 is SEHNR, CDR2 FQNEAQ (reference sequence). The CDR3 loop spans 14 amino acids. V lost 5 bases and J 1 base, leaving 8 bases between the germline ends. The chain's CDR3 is CASSPYVNTGELFF. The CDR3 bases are TGTGCCAGCAGCCCATACGTGAACACCGGGGAGCTGTTTTTT.

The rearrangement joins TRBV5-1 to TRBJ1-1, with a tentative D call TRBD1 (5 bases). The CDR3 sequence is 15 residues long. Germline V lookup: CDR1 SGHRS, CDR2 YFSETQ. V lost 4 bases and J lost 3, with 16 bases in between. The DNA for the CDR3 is TGCGCCAGCAGCCGGAACGCGGGACTAGACACTGAAGCTTTCTTT. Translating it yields CASSRNAGLDTEAFF.

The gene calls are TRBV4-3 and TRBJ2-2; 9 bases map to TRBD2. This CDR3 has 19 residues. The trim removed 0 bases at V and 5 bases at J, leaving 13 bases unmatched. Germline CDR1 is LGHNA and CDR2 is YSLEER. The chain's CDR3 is CASSQDWAGGAEVTGELFF. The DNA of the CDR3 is TGCGCCAGCAGCCAAGATTGGGCGGGGGGGGCCGAGGTAACCGGGGAGCTGTTTTTT.

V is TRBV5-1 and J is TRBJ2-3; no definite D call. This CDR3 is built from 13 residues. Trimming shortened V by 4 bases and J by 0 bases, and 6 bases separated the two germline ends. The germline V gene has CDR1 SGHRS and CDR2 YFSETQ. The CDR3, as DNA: TGCGCCAGCAGCATTCCTAGCACAGATACGCAGTATTTT. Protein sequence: CASSIPSTDTQYF.

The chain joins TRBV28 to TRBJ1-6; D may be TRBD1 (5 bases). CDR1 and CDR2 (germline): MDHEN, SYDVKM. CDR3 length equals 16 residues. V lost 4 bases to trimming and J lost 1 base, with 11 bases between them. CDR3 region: CASSYRRVSYNSPLHF. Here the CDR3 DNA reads TGTGCCAGCAGTTACCGCAGGGTGTCCTATAATTCACCCCTCCACTTT.